Listed below are T cell receptor beta chains from one sample, sequenced in a study of T cell changes during pregnancy in multiple sclerosis. Profiled with immunoSEQ multiplex PCR; TCRdb holds only in-frame clones, not every one. The sample holds about 59,000 clones, about 90% seen once. Material: peripheral blood, obtained in the second trimester of pregnancy. These receptors were collected from a female donor in good health, enrolled as a control in a pregnancy study. The CDR3 runs from the conserved cysteine through the conserved F or W. The D gene is left open where the match is weak. Expanded clones are given a class, and other clones once, few, many or no size at all.

j_gene	d_gene	v_gene	abundance	CDR3nt	CDR3aa
TRBJ2-3	TRBD2	TRBV15	NA	TGTGCCACCAGCCAAACGGCGGGAGTCACAGATACGCAGTATTTT	CATSQTAGVTDTQYF
TRBJ2-1	NA	TRBV29-1	NA	TGCAGCGCACGGGTGGGGGCCAACAATGAGCAGTTCTTC	CSARVGANNEQFF
TRBJ2-1	NA	TRBV30	NA	TGTGCCTGGAGTAAGGGGGGGCATGAGCAGTTCTTC	CAWSKGGHEQFF
TRBJ2-7	TRBD1	TRBV9	NA	TGTGCCAGCAGCCCACGATGGGGACAGCCGAGCTCCTACGAGCAGTACTTC	CASSPRWGQPSSYEQYF
TRBJ1-1	NA	TRBV5-1	many	TGCGCCAGCACCTTGGGAGGGGGGGGTACCGTTGAAGCTTTCTTT	CASTLGGGGTVEAFF
TRBJ2-7	NA	TRBV30	NA	TGTGCCTGGAGTGCCGCGTACGAGCAGTACTTC	CAWSAAYEQYF
TRBJ2-7	TRBD1	TRBV5-6	NA	TGTGCCAGCAGCGGGGGGACAGGGTCGTCCTCCTACGAGCAGTACTTC	CASSGGTGSSSYEQYF
TRBJ1-1	NA	TRBV25-1	NA	TGTGCCAGCAGTGATCCCAGGGGAGCTTTCTTT	CASSDPRGAFF
TRBJ2-7	NA	TRBV10-1	NA	TGCGCCAGCAGCCGACTAGTTTGCGAGCAGTACTTC	CASSRLVCEQYF
TRBJ2-7	NA	TRBV5-1	NA	TGCGCCAGCAGCCCTCGGGGGGCCTCCTACGAGCAGTACTTC	CASSPRGASYEQYF
TRBJ2-1	TRBD2	TRBV27	NA	TGTGCCAGCAGTTTAGCGGTGGGCTGGGGGACTATCAATGAGCAGTTCTTC	CASSLAVGWGTINEQFF
TRBJ1-1	TRBD1	TRBV28	NA	TGTGCCAGCAGTTTCGACAGGGGAAAGAACACTGAAGCTTTCTTT	CASSFDRGKNTEAFF
TRBJ1-2	NA	TRBV7-2	NA	TGTGCCAGCAGCTTAGAACAGGGCCTCACTTATGGCTACACCTTC	CASSLEQGLTYGYTF
TRBJ1-1	TRBD1	TRBV5-1	NA	TGCGCCAGCAGCTTTACAACGACAGGGCTGGGCACTGAAGCTTTCTTT	CASSFTTTGLGTEAFF
TRBJ2-1	NA	TRBV6-5	NA	TGTGCCAGCAGACGGAGCGGGGAGCAGTTCTTC	CASRRSGEQFF
TRBJ2-7	NA	TRBV4-3	NA	TGCGCCAGCAGCCAAGATCGAGGGTCTCAGCAGTACTTC	CASSQDRGSQQYF
TRBJ2-7	TRBD2	TRBV9	once	TGTGCCAGCAGCGTAGGGGCTAGCGGGAGGGGCGCGGCCTACGAGCAGTACTTC	CASSVGASGRGAAYEQYF
TRBJ1-1	NA	TRBV19	NA	TGTGCCAGCGAACTGGGGGCCACAGGCACTGAAGCTTTCTTT	CASELGATGTEAFF
TRBJ2-7	NA	TRBV29-1	NA	TGCAGCGTTGGGGACAAAACCTACGAGCAGTACTTC	CSVGDKTYEQYF
TRBJ1-3	TRBD1	TRBV11-2	NA	TGTGCCAGCAGTCCTATCGGACAGGGCGACACCATATATTTT	CASSPIGQGDTIYF
TRBJ1-6	NA	TRBV2	NA	TGTGCCAGCAGTGAGTTGGCAGTAACAATTAATTCACCCCTCCACTTT	CASSELAVTINSPLHF
TRBJ2-3	TRBD2	TRBV4-2	NA	TGTGCCAGCAGCCAAGAGGTAGCGGGGGGGCACGATACGCAGTATTTT	CASSQEVAGGHDTQYF
TRBJ2-5	TRBD1	TRBV7-9	NA	TGTGCCAGCAGCTTTCCCGGGACAGGGGATCGAGGGGCTCCCCAGTACTTC	CASSFPGTGDRGAPQYF
TRBJ2-7	TRBD2	TRBV9	NA	TGTGCCAGCAGCGCGGAAGCGGGAGGGAGATTGAACGAGCAGTACTTC	CASSAEAGGRLNEQYF
TRBJ2-5	NA	TRBV11-3	once	TGTGCCAGCAGCTTAAACGGACTAGGGGGGGAGACCCAGTACTTC	CASSLNGLGGETQYF
TRBJ1-1	NA	TRBV7-9	NA	TGTGCCAGCAGCTTCCCGGGTGACGCTTTCTTT	CASSFPGDAFF
TRBJ2-7	TRBD2	TRBV2	NA	TGTGCCAGCATCGCCACACTAGCGGGGGCGAACGAGCAGTACTTC	CASIATLAGANEQYF
TRBJ2-1	TRBD2	TRBV6-5	NA	TGTGCCAGCAGTTACGGGCCCCTTGGACTAGCTTATGAGCAGTTCTTC	CASSYGPLGLAYEQFF
TRBJ1-2	TRBD1	TRBV5-1	NA	TGCGCCAGCAGCGGCCCGGACAGGGGGCTCTATGGCTACACCTTC	CASSGPDRGLYGYTF
TRBJ2-5	NA	TRBV7-9	NA	TGTGCCAGCAGCTCCGGGCATAACAGGGTTGAGACCCAGTACTTC	CASSSGHNRVETQYF
TRBJ2-7	NA	TRBV15	NA	TGTGCCACCAGCAGAGATAGGCGGGGGCCCGCCCCCTACGAGCAGTACTTC	CATSRDRRGPAPYEQYF
TRBJ1-3	NA	TRBV9	NA	TGTGCCAGCAGCGTAGCAGGATCCGGAAACACCATATATTTT	CASSVAGSGNTIYF
TRBJ1-1	TRBD1	TRBV28	NA	TGTGCCAGCAGTCCTGCCGGGACAGGGCCTTGGAACACTGAAGCTTTCTTT	CASSPAGTGPWNTEAFF
TRBJ2-1	NA	TRBV29-1	NA	TGCAGCGTTTCTTATAGCGGAAATGAGCAGTTCTTC	CSVSYSGNEQFF
TRBJ2-1	TRBD1	TRBV19	NA	TGTGCCAGTAGTTCCTATCCAGGGGGCGCTTACAATGAGCAGTTCTTC	CASSSYPGGAYNEQFF